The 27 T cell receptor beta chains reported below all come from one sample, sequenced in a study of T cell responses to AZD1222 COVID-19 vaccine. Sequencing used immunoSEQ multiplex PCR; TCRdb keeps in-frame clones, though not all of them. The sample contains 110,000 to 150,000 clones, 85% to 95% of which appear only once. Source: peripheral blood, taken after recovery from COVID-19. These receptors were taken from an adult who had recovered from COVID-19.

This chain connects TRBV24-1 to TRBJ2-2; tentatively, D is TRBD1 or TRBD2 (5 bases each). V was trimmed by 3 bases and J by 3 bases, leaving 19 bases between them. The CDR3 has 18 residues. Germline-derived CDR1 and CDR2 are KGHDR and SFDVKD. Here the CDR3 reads CATSDLKTRGKDTGELFF. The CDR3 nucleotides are TGTGCCACCAGTGATCTGAAAACTAGGGGTAAGGACACCGGGGAGCTGTTTTTT.

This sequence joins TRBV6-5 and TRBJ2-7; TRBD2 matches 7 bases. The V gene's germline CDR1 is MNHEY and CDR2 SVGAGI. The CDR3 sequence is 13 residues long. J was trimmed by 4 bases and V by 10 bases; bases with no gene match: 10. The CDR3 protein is CATRPGGPYEQYF. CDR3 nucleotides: TGTGCCACCAGGCCGGGGGGACCGTACGAGCAGTACTTC.

CDR3 sequence (DNA): TGCAGTGCTAGTACCCCCAGGGGTCGAGACCAAGAGACCCAGTACTTC. Translated: CSASTPRGRDQETQYF. The V and J genes are TRBV20-1 and TRBJ2-5, with a tentative D call TRBD1 (6 bases). Germline CDR1 is DFQATT and CDR2 is SNEGSKA (reference sequence). Between the trimmed V and J ends, which lost 3 bases and 0 bases, there was a span of 17 bases. There are 16 residues in the CDR3.

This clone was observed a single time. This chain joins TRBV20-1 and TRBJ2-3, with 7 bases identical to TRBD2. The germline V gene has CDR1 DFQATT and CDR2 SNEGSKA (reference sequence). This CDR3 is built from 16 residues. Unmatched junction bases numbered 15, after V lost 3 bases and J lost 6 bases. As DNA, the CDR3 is TGCAGTGCTAGTCCTCCCGATGTGGCGGGAGTGGATACGCAGTATTTT. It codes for CSASPPDVAGVDTQYF.

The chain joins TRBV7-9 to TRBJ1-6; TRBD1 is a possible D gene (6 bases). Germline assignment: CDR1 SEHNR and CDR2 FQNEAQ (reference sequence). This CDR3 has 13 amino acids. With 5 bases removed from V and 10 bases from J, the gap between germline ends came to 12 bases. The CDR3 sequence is CASSTGQYSPLHF. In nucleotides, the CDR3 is TGTGCCAGCAGCACCGGACAGTACTCACCCCTCCACTTT.

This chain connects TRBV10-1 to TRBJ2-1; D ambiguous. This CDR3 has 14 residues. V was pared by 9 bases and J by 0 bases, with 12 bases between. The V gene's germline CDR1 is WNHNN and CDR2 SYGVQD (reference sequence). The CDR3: CASAAGSSYNEQFF. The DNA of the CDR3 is TGCGCCAGTGCTGCAGGAAGCTCCTACAATGAGCAGTTCTTC.

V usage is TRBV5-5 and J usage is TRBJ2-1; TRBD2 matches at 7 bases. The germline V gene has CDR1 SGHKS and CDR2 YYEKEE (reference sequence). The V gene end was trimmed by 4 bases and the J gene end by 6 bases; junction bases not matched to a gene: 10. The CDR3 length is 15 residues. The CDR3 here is CASSPRDYNFNEQFF. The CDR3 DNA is TGTGCCAGCAGCCCCCGGGACTACAATTTCAATGAGCAGTTCTTC.

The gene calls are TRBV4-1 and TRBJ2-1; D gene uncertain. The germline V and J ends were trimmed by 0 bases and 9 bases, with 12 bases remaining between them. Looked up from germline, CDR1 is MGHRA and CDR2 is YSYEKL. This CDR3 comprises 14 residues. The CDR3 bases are TGCGCCAGCAGCCAAGAGGACGTAACGGGTGAGCAGTTCTTC. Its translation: CASSQEDVTGEQFF.

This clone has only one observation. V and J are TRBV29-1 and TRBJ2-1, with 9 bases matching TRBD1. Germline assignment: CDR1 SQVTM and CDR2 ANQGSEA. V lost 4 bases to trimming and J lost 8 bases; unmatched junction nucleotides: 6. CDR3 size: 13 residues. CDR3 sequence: CSVVDRGWDEQFF. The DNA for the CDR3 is TGCAGCGTTGTGGACAGGGGCTGGGATGAGCAGTTCTTC.

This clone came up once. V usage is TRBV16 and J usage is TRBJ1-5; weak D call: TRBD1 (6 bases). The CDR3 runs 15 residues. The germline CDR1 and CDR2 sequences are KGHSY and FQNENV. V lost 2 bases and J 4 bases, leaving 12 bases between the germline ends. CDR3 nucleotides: TGTGCCAGCAGCCAAGAGCAGGGGCTAAATCAGCCCCAGCATTTT. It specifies CASSQEQGLNQPQHF.

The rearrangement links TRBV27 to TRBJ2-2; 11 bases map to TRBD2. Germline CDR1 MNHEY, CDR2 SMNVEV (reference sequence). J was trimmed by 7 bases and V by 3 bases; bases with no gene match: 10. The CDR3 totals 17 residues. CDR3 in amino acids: CASSLLAGGFLIGELFF. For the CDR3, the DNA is TGTGCCAGCAGTTTGTTAGCGGGAGGGTTCCTGATCGGGGAGCTGTTTTTT.

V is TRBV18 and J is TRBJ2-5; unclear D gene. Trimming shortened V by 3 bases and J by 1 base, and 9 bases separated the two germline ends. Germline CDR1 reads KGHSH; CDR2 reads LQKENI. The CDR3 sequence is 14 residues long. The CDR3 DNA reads TGTGCCAGCTCACCGACAACGCCCCAAGAGACCCAGTACTTC. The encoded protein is CASSPTTPQETQYF.

The CDR3 spells CASSPGTAQETQYF. The DNA for the CDR3 is TGTGCCAGCAGTCCTGGGACAGCACAAGAGACCCAGTACTTC. The chain recombines TRBV27 with TRBJ2-5; TRBD1 matches at 7 bases. J lost 2 bases, V lost 5 bases, and 5 bases had no gene match. Germline V gene lookup returns CDR1 MNHEY and CDR2 SMNVEV (reference sequence). CDR3 length equals 14 residues.

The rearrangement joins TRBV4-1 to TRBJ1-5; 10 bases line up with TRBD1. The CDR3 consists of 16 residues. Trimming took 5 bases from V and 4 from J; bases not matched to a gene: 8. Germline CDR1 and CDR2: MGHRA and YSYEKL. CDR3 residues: CASSASRTGGNQPQHF. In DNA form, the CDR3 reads TGCGCCAGCAGCGCAAGCAGGACAGGGGGTAATCAGCCCCAGCATTTT.

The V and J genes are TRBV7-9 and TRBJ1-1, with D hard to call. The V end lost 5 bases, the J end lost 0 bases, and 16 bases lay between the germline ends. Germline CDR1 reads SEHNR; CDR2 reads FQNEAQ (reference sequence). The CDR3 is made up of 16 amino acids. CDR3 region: CASSPIIRMMNTEAFF. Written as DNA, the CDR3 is TGTGCCAGCAGCCCCATCATCCGCATGATGAACACTGAAGCTTTCTTT.

CDR3 in DNA: TGTGCCAGCAGCTTATGGGGTGGGAAGAGCAGGGTGGACACTGAAGCTTTCTTT. It codes for CASSLWGGKSRVDTEAFF. The chain uses TRBV7-3 and TRBJ1-1; the D gene is possibly TRBD1 (5 bases). Germline V gene sequence: CDR1 SGHTA, CDR2 FQGTGA. V was trimmed by 2 bases and J by 3 bases, leaving 22 bases between them. CDR3 length: 18 amino acids.

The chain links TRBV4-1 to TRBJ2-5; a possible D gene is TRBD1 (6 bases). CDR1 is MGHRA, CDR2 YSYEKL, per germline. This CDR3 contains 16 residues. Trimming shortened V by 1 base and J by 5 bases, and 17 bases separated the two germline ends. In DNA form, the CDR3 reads TGCGCCAGCAGCCAAGTGGGGGCCGGCCAGAAGGAGACCCAGTACTTC. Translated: CASSQVGAGQKETQYF.

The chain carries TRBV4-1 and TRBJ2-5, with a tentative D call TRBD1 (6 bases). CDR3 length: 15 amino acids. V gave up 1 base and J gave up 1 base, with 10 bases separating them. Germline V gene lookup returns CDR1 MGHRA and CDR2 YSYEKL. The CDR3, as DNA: TGCGCCAGCAGCCAAGTCGACAGGCCCCAAGAGACCCAGTACTTC. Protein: CASSQVDRPQETQYF.

CDR3 sequence: CASSLNSQGNQPQHF. CDR3 in DNA: TGTGCCAGCTCACTAAATAGTCAGGGCAATCAGCCCCAGCATTTT. The V and J genes are TRBV18 and TRBJ1-5; D remains unclear. The CDR3 runs 15 residues. The germline V gene encodes CDR1 KGHSH and CDR2 LQKENI. V shed 4 bases and J shed 2 bases, with 12 bases lying between them.

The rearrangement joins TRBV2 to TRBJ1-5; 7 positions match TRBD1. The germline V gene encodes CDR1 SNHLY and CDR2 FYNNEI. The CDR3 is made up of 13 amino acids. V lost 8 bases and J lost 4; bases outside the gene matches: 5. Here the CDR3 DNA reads TGTGCCAGCGTTTGGGACAGAAATCAGCCCCAGCATTTT. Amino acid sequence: CASVWDRNQPQHF. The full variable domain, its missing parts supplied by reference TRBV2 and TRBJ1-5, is EPEVTQTPSHQVTQMGQEVILRCVPISNHLYFYWYRQILGQKVEFLVSFYNNEISEKSEIFDDQFSVERPDGSNFTLKIRSTKLEDSAMYFCASVWDRNQPQHFGDGTRLSIL.

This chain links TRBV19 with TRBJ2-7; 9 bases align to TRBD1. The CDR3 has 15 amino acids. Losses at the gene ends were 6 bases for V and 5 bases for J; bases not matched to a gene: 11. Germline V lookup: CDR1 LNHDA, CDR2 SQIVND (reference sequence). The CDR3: CASRRPGQGADEQYF. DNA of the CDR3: TGTGCCAGTAGACGACCGGGACAGGGAGCAGACGAGCAGTACTTC.

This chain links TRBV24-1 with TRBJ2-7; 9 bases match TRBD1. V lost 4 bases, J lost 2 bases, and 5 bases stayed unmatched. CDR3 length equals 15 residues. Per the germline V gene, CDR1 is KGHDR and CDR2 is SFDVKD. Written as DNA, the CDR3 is TGTGCCACCAGTGACCCACGACAGGGGGCCTACGAGCAGTACTTC. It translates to CATSDPRQGAYEQYF.

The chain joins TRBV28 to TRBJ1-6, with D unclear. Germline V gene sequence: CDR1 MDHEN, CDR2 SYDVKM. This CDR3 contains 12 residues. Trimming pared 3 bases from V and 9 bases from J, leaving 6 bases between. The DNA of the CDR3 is TGTGCCAGCAGTTTGGAGGGTTCACCCCTCCACTTT. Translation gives CASSLEGSPLHF.

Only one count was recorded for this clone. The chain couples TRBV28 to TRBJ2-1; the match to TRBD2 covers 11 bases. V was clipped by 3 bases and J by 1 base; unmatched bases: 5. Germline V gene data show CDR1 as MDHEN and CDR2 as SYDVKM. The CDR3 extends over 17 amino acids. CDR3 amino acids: CASSFPGLAGSYNEQFF. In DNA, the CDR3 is TGTGCCAGCAGTTTCCCCGGACTAGCGGGTTCCTACAATGAGCAGTTCTTC.

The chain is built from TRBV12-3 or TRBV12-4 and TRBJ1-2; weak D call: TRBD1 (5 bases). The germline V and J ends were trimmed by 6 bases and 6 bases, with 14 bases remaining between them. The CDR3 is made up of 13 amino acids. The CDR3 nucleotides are TGTGCCAGCAGCCTTAGCTCAGGGCATGGCTACACCTTC. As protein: CASSLSSGHGYTF.

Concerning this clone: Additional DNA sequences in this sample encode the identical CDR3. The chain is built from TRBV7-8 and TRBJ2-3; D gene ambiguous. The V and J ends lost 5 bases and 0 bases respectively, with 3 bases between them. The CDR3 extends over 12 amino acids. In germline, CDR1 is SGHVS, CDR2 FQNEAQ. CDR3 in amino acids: CASSPSTDTQYF. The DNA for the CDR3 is TGTGCCAGCAGCCCGAGCACAGATACGCAGTATTTT.

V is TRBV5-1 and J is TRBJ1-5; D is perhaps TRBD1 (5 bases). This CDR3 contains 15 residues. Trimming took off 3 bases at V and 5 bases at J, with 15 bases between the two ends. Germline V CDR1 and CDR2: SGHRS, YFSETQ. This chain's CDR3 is CASSSQPGGDQPQHF. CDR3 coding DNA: TGCGCCAGCAGCTCTCAACCGGGGGGGGATCAGCCCCAGCATTTT.